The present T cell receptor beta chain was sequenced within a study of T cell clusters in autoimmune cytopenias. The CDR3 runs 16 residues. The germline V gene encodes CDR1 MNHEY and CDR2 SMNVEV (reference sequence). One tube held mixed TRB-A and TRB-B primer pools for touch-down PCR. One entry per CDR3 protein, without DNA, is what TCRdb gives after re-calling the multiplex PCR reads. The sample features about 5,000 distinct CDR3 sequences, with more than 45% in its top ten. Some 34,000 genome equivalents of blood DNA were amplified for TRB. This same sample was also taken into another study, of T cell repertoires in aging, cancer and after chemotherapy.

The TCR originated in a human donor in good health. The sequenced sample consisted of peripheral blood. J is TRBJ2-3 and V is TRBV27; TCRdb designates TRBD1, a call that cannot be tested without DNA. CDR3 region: CASSLSLGRSTGTQYF.